The following is a TCR beta chain sequence with its context. Antigen specificity is unknown. The germline V gene has CDR1 SGHDT and CDR2 YYEEEE. This CDR3 has 17 amino acids. Unmatched junction bases numbered 9, after V lost 1 base and J lost 2 bases. The data stem from a study of T and B cells in COVID-19 patients. Study context: Recovered patients mostly had mild to moderate COVID-19 managed as outpatients.

From blood, about 250-500 ng of genomic DNA served as TRB template. General study points: There were some 2,500 TCR clusters exclusive to the recovered cohort, a few dozen with low generation probability. Symptomatic-phase blood samples from mildly ill patients and early samples from severe cases were scarce.

TRB rearrangements were amplified by multiplex PCR with BIOMED2 TRB-A/B primers. TCRdb analysed the multiplex PCR reads with MiXCR anew, one entry per CDR3 protein. The sample consists of 15,000 to 20,000 distinct CDR3 sequences, approximately 37% of them appearing once. The sequencing sample was made of blood. The rearrangement joins TRBV5-6 to TRBJ2-5; 9 positions agree with TRBD2. The receptor comes from a human donor with active COVID-19. The CDR3: CASSLYLSGGWQETQYF. The CDR3 DNA reads as TGTGCCAGCAGCTTGTATCTGAGCGGGGGGTGGCAAGAGACCCAGTACTTC. The whole variable domain, filled in from reference TRBV5-6 and TRBJ2-5, reads DAGVTQSPTHLIKTRGQQVTLRCSPKSGHDTVSWYQQALGQGPQFIFQYYEEEERQRGNFPDRFSGHQFPNYSSELNVNALLLGDSALYLCASSLYLSGGWQETQYFGPGTRLLVL.